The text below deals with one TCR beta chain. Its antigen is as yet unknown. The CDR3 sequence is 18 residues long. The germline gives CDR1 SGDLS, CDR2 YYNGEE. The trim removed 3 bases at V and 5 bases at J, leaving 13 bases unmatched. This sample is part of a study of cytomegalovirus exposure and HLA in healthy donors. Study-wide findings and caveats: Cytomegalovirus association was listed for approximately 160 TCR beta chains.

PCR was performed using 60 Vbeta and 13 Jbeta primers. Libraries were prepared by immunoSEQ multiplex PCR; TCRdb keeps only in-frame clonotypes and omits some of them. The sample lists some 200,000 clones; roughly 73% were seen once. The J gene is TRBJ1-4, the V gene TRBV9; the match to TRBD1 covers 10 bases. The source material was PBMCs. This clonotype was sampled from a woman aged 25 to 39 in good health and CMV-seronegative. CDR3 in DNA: TGTGCCAGCAGCGCCCCTTGGGAACCGGGACAGGGGAATGAAAAACTGTTTTTT. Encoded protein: CASSAPWEPGQGNEKLFF.